This TCR beta chain appears in the sequencing data of a study of beta chain features in type 1 diabetes. Study results and caveats: Compared to healthy donors, patients appeared to have naive, central memory and Treg TCRB repertoires that were more alike. When cDNA is sequenced, cells with high TCR expression could be over-represented.

Of note for this clone: No antigen is known for it.

All of the isolated RNA was reverse transcribed, so expressed TCRB transcripts were sequenced. The assay was immunoSEQ multiplex PCR, and TCRdb's table has in-frame clones only and misses some. The data contain roughly 250,000 clones, over 65% of them seen just once; the ten biggest clones take up about 0.051%. The receptor was derived from a man aged 25 to 40 in good health. Sequencing used naive CD4+ T cells from blood.

The CDR3 spells CASKKGSGGSPLHF. The CDR3 DNA is TGTGCCAGCAAAAAGGGTTCGGGGGGATCACCCCTCCACTTT. The chain joins TRBV6-5 to TRBJ1-6; the D gene is possibly TRBD1 (5 bases). Per the germline V gene, CDR1 is MNHEY and CDR2 is SVGAGI. Trimming removed 7 bases at V and 10 bases at J, with 17 bases between. This CDR3 contains 14 residues.